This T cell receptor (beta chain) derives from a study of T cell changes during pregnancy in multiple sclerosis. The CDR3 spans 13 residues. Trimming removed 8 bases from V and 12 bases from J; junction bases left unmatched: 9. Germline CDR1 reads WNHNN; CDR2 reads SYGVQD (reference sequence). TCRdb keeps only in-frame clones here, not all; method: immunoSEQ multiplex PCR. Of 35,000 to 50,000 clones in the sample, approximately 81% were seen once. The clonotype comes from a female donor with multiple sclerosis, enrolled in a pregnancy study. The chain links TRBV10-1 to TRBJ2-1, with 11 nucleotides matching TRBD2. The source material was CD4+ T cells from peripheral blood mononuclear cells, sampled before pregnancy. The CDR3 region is CASGSGGVLGQFF. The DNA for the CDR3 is TGCGCCAGCGGTAGCGGGGGGGTATTGGGGCAGTTCTTC.